The T cell receptor beta chain described here comes from a study of shared clonotypes between healthy human individuals. As regards this clone: Its antigen is undetermined.

Whole-study results and caveats: The naive CD4 repertoires of a few donors were compared, and around 4.9% of clonotypes were shared. In this cohort, only blood was sampled, and tissue repertoires likely differ. In contrast to clonotypes shared by all four donors, non-shared clonotypes had lower generation probabilities.

Data came from immunoSEQ multiplex PCR; TCRdb stores just in-frame clones and leaves some out. The profile shows about 2.4 million clones, about 92% of them singletons. The length of the CDR3 is 15 residues. CDR1 is SNHLY, CDR2 FYNNEI, per germline. Trimming shortened V by 6 bases and J by 1 base, and 15 bases separated the two germline ends. The chain carries TRBV2 and TRBJ1-1; a weak D match, TRBD1 (6 bases). This clonotype was sampled from a man aged 18 to 29 in good health. Sample: naive CD4+ T cells sorted from blood. The subset: CD45RA+ positively selected. CDR3 sequence reads: CASSSSGHPNTEAFF. In nucleotides, the CDR3 is TGTGCCAGCAGCAGCTCGGGACACCCGAACACTGAAGCTTTCTTT.